The clone carrying this TCR beta chain was seen a few times. Antigen unknown. The sample originates from a study of blood T cells in healthy people across ages. Overall study: With template switching, about one barcoded beta molecule was captured per two T cells. Notes on the study in general: In the absence of known donor CMV status, changes in expanded clonotypes were possibly confounded. Diversity was higher, and naive CD4+ cells more numerous, in long-lived donors than in aged donors.

Alongside a J-beta primer mix, a sample-barcoded 5' primer served in a second PCR lasting about 7 to 11 cycles. Each CDR3 protein is one row after TCRdb ran MiXCR on the 5' RACE reads. The sample lists about 570,000 distinct CDR3 sequences; 27% were seen once. Looked up from germline, CDR1 is SGHRS and CDR2 is YFSETQ. Germline trimming cut 2 bases from V and 7 bases from J; bases unmatched to any gene: 11. The CDR3 sequence is 16 residues long. The sequencing sample was made of blood. The rearrangement uses TRBV5-1 and TRBJ2-1; 8 bases line up with TRBD2. The origin of this receptor is a woman between 65 and 79 years old in good health. The CDR3 sequence is CASSLERGGPGNEQFF. In DNA, the CDR3 is TGCGCCAGCAGCTTAGAACGGGGGGGCCCAGGGAATGAGCAGTTCTTC.